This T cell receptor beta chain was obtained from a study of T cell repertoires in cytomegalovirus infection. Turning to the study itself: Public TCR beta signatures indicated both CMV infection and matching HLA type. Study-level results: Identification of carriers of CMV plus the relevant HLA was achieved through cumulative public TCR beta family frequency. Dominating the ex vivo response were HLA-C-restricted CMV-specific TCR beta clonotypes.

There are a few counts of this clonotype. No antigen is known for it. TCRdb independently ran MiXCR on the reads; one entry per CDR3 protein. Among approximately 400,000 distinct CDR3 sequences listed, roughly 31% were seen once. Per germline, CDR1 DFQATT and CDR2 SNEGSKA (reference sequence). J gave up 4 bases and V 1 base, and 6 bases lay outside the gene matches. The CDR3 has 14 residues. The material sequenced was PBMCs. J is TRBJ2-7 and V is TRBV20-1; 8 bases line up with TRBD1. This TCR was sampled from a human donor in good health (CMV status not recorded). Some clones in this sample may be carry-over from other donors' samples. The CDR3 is CSARGPDRGYEQYF. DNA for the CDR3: TGCAGTGCTAGAGGCCCCGACAGGGGATACGAGCAGTACTTC.